This entry is about one T cell receptor beta chain. The CDR3 has 14 residues. Germline lookup yields CDR1 WNHNN and CDR2 SYGVQD (reference sequence). The trim removed 3 bases at V and 3 bases at J, leaving 1 base unmatched. Per the original methods: Amplification of reference gene primers was used by the study to estimate nucleated cell counts. TCRdb's table, derived via immunoSEQ multiplex PCR, lists solely in-frame clones and lacks some. V and J calls and clone size are given by that table; D and trimming were obtained from the DNA. The table lists 250,000 to 300,000 clones, 75% to 90% of them singletons, with around 13% in the top ten. These data originate in a study of blood T cell repertoires in COVID-19. At the level of the study: The United States, Italy and Spain provided the acute and convalescent COVID-19 samples.

This chain joins TRBV10-1 and TRBJ2-3; 9 nucleotides agree with TRBD2. The material sequenced was peripheral blood. The receptor was derived from a woman in her seventies with COVID-19, enrolled during active disease. Written as DNA, the CDR3 is TGCGCCAGCAGTGATACTAGCGGGACAGATACGCAGTATTTT. Its translation is CASSDTSGTDTQYF.